This is a list of T cell receptor beta chains from one sample in a study of shared clonotypes between healthy human individuals. Sequencing was performed with immunoSEQ multiplex PCR; in TCRdb, only in-frame clones are kept and a portion is missing. The repertoire holds under 2,000,000 clones, approximately 95% seen once, with 1.2% in the top ten. The sample consisted of naive CD8+ T cells sorted from blood. These receptors originate from a young man in good health. Each CDR3 is given without its conserved first and last residue.

v_gene	len	j_gene	CDR3aa
TRBV19	13	TRBJ1-5	ASSLGDENNQPQH
TRBV4-1	9	TRBJ2-6	AGGDSRILT
TRBV7-2	12	TRBJ2-7	ASSIPGQKYEQY
TRBV27	14	TRBJ2-1	ASSPLTSGGRDEQF
TRBV18	12	TRBJ1-5	ASSPEIGDQPQH
TRBV21-1	14	TRBJ2-7	ASSLQAGDGPYEQY
TRBV5-3	12	TRBJ2-7	ARSLDLRQYEQY
TRBV7-9	13	TRBJ2-3	ASSAGGAGTDTQY
TRBV5-1	11	TRBJ2-1	ASSSTLGLEQF
TRBV9	12	TRBJ2-2	ASSVAGHTGELF
TRBV7-2	14	TRBJ2-3	ASSSSGVFSTDTQY
TRBV2	17	TRBJ1-6	ASSYWLSRGSEDNSPLH
TRBV7-6	11	TRBJ2-7	ASSLAQSYEQY
TRBV2	13	TRBJ2-6	ASSQAYSGANVLT
TRBV5-1	14	TRBJ2-1	ASSLHLGQGGNEQF
TRBV5-1	13	TRBJ2-1	ASSLSSGRRNEQF
TRBV5-5	11	TRBJ2-7	ASSLAVGGEQY
TRBV6-5	13	TRBJ2-3	ASSLSGSLTDTQY
TRBV4-1	14	TRBJ2-7	ASSQAGTPFRYEQY
TRBV30	13	TRBJ2-1	AWSVFASVGDEQF
TRBV7-9	12	TRBJ2-7	ASSLAGGAGEQY
TRBV5-5	11	TRBJ1-1	ASSLQGGTEAF
TRBV6-6	13	TRBJ2-7	ASSWERGFSYEQY
TRBV6-6	12	TRBJ2-5	ASSGEGIQETQY
TRBV4-3	10	TRBJ2-3	ASSQAGDTQY
TRBV27	12	TRBJ2-7	ASSPQVSPYEQY
TRBV4-3	15	TRBJ2-1	ASSQGHTGSSYNEQF